The rows below give T cell receptor beta chains drawn from one sample of a study of cytomegalovirus exposure and HLA in healthy donors. TCRdb keeps only in-frame clones here, not all; method: immunoSEQ multiplex PCR. The sample has fewer than 150,000 clones, 15% seen once; the top ten hold about 1.9%. The sample comprised PBMCs. The receptors were sampled from a woman aged 18-35 years in good health and CMV-seronegative. Each CDR3 is given with its conserved first and last residue. D genes are given only for firm matches. Clone sizes are given selectively: once, few, many, or a class where the clone is expanded.

j_call clone_size d_call v_call cdr3_length cdr3_nt cdr3_aa
TRBJ2-1 once . TRBV5-1 17 TGCGCCAGCAGCTTGGTCCACAGAACCGGGACATCGGATGAGCAGTTCTTC CASSLVHRTGTSDEQFF
TRBJ2-1 . TRBD2 TRBV6-4 15 TGTGCCAGCAGAGAGACTAGCGGGGGGGGTAATGAGCAGTTCTTC CASRETSGGGNEQFF
TRBJ2-3 . TRBD2 TRBV4-2 19 TGTGCCAGCAGCCAAGATCGTAGCGGGGGGACTCTTAGCACAGATACGCAGTATTTT CASSQDRSGGTLSTDTQYF
TRBJ1-1 few . TRBV27 14 TGTGCCAGCAGTTTAGGAGGAGCAAACACTGAAGCTTTCTTT CASSLGGANTEAFF
TRBJ1-1 few . TRBV28 16 TGTGCCAGCAGTTTGGATGGGAGGCAGGGTTACGCTGAAGCTTTCTTT CASSLDGRQGYAEAFF
TRBJ2-7 . . TRBV1 18 TGCACCAGTTCCTTAGGCGGGAATGTGAAGGATAGCTCCTACGAGCAGTACTTC CTSSLGGNVKDSSYEQYF
TRBJ2-1 . . TRBV12-5 12 TGTGCTAGTGGTTGGGACTGGGGCGAGCAGTTCTTC CASGWDWGEQFF
TRBJ2-3 . . TRBV5-4 15 TGTGCCAGCAGCTTGGCCGAAAGAGTGAGAGATACGCAGTATTTT CASSLAERVRDTQYF
TRBJ2-3 . TRBD2 TRBV9 15 TGTGCCAGCAGCGAGCGGGCGGGAGGCGCCGGTACGCAGTATTTT CASSERAGGAGTQYF
TRBJ1-1 . . TRBV7-8 13 TGTGCCAGCAGCCGGACTAGGGGCGCTGAAGCTTTCTTT CASSRTRGAEAFF
TRBJ2-7 . TRBD2 TRBV7-9 14 TGTGCCAGCAGCTTGGCTAGCGGGCACTACGAGCAGTACTTC CASSLASGHYEQYF
TRBJ1-1 few . TRBV7-6 14 TGTGCCAGCAGCTTAGGGACTGGGAACACTGAAGCTTTCTTT CASSLGTGNTEAFF
TRBJ1-2 . TRBD1 TRBV19 11 TGTGCCAGTCTGACAGGGAATGGCTACACCTTC CASLTGNGYTF
TRBJ2-7 . . TRBV5-6 15 TGTGCCAGCAAGGCCCGGGTGGGGGCCGCGACTGAGCAGTACTTC CASKARVGAATEQYF
TRBJ1-5 few . TRBV19 14 TGTGCCAGTAGTATTACAGGATTTAGTGGGCCCCAGCATTTT CASSITGFSGPQHF
TRBJ2-1 . TRBD1 TRBV30 16 TGTGCCTGGAGTCAACAGGACAGGGGTCCCTACAATGAGCAGTTCTTC CAWSQQDRGPYNEQFF
TRBJ1-6 . . TRBV9 16 TGTGCCAGCAGTGAGGGATGGAGCTCCTATAATTCACCCCTCCACTTT CASSEGWSSYNSPLHF
TRBJ1-2 once . TRBV10-3 15 TGTGCCATCAGTGGGGCTTACAAGGCCCACTATGGCTACACCTTC CAISGAYKAHYGYTF
TRBJ1-1 . . TRBV6-5 13 TGTGCCAGCATTAGCGGGGGCGGAACTGAAGCTTTCTTT CASISGGGTEAFF
TRBJ1-2 . TRBD1 TRBV6-1 14 TGTGCCAGCAGTGGAGACAGGGCACACTATGGCTACACCTTC CASSGDRAHYGYTF
TRBJ2-5 . TRBD1 TRBV6-1 14 TGTGCCAGCAGTGAGACAGGGAACCAAGAGACTCAGTACTTC CASSETGNQETQYF
TRBJ1-5 . TRBD1 TRBV19 15 TGTGCCAGTAGTACGCGGGACAGTTTGAATCAGCCCCAGCATTTT CASSTRDSLNQPQHF
TRBJ2-3 . . TRBV5-8 11 TGTGCCAGCAGCCCACTGGATACGCAGTATTTT CASSPLDTQYF
TRBJ2-5 few . TRBV27 16 TGTGCCAGCAGTTCGGGTCAGGGGCTCGACGGGGAGACCCAGTACTTC CASSSGQGLDGETQYF
TRBJ2-5 few TRBD2 TRBV6-6 14 TGTGCCAGCATACTAGCGGGAGGACAAGAGACCCAGTACTTC CASILAGGQETQYF
TRBJ2-5 few . TRBV30 15 TGTGCCTGGACGACTGGGGGGGGGCCAGGAGAGACCCAGTACTTC CAWTTGGGPGETQYF
TRBJ2-7 few TRBD1 TRBV7-2 14 TGTGCCAGCAGCTCTACCGGGACAGGGAACGAGCAGTACTTC CASSSTGTGNEQYF
TRBJ2-4 . TRBD1 TRBV7-9 17 TGTGCCAGCAGCAAGACAGGGGCGCATGGGGCCAAAAACATTCAGTACTTC CASSKTGAHGAKNIQYF
TRBJ2-7 few . TRBV30 13 TGTGCCTGGAGTGTACGAACGGACAACGAGCAGTACTTC CAWSVRTDNEQYF
TRBJ2-7 few . TRBV5-3 16 TGTGCCAGAAGCAAAGGACAGCCCCATATTACCTACGAGCAGTACTTC CARSKGQPHITYEQYF
TRBJ2-7 few TRBD1 TRBV9 17 TGTGCCAGCAGCGTAGACCCGGGACAGGGGGCGATCAACGAGCAGTACTTC CASSVDPGQGAINEQYF
TRBJ2-5 . . TRBV28 16 TGTGCCAGCAGTGGCCGAGGCCGACTGTTCCAAGAGACCCAGTACTTC CASSGRGRLFQETQYF
TRBJ2-7 . TRBD1 TRBV5-5 16 TGTGCCAGCAGCTTTTTTAGACAGGGGGCGTGGTACGAGCAGTACTTC CASSFFRQGAWYEQYF
TRBJ2-3 few . TRBV29-1 15 TGCAGCGTGGGCGCTACAGGGCTTCGCACAGATACGCAGTATTTT CSVGATGLRTDTQYF
TRBJ2-2 few . TRBV19 15 TGTGCCAGTAGTACCTCCCGGGGTCGCGGCGGGGAGCTGTTTTTT CASSTSRGRGGELFF
TRBJ2-7 . . TRBV28 14 TGTGCCAGCAGTTCCCCACAGGGCCCCTACGAGCAGTACTTC CASSSPQGPYEQYF
TRBJ1-1 . . TRBV5-1 13 TGCGCCAGCAGCTTGAGAGGCAGGGCTGAAGCTTTCTTT CASSLRGRAEAFF
TRBJ1-2 . TRBD1 TRBV9 13 TGTGCCAGCAGCGCGGGACAGGGGGCAAGCTACACCTTC CASSAGQGASYTF
TRBJ1-1 . . TRBV7-9 12 TGTGCCAGCAGCCGAAGGGGGGGCGAGGCTTTCTTT CASSRRGGEAFF
TRBJ1-1 few . TRBV29-1 12 TGCAGCGTTGGTCCTGGGAGGACTGAAGCTTTCTTT CSVGPGRTEAFF
TRBJ2-3 . . TRBV5-6 17 TGTGCCAGCAGCACACTCCGACTAGTGTGGTTTTCAGATACGCAGTATTTT CASSTLRLVWFSDTQYF
TRBJ2-7 few TRBD2 TRBV5-1 16 TGCGCCAGCAGCCGTATTAGCGGGGGACCTTACTACGAGCAGTACTTC CASSRISGGPYYEQYF
TRBJ1-6 . TRBD1 TRBV11-2 16 TGTGCCAGCAGCTCACCCCTGACAGGGTTGAATTCACCCCTCCACTTT CASSSPLTGLNSPLHF
TRBJ1-1 few . TRBV27 14 TGTGCCAGCAGTTTATTGCCAGGGGATACTGAAGCTTTCTTT CASSLLPGDTEAFF
TRBJ1-5 few TRBD1 TRBV4-1 17 TGCGCCAGCAGCCAAGAGGCAGGGGGCCTTAGCAATCAGCCCCAGCATTTT CASSQEAGGLSNQPQHF
TRBJ2-7 few . TRBV7-9 17 TGTGCCAGCAGCGCCGTGGACGTGGGCGGGGAGACCTACGAGCAGTACTTC CASSAVDVGGETYEQYF
TRBJ2-1 . TRBD1 TRBV4-1 17 TGCGCCAGCAGCCAAGAAGAAGACAGGGGCCCCTACAATGAGCAGTTCTTC CASSQEEDRGPYNEQFF
TRBJ2-5 few TRBD2 TRBV9 16 TGTGCCAGCAGCTCAGGACTAGCGGATTATCAAGAGACCCAGTACTTC CASSSGLADYQETQYF
TRBJ1-1 few TRBD1 TRBV9 15 TGTGCCAGCAGCGTAGGAAACAGGGGGCAAGATGAAGCTTTCTTT CASSVGNRGQDEAFF
TRBJ2-3 . TRBD1 TRBV5-1 18 TGCGCCAGCAGCTTGGAAAGGACAGGGGTGGGACACACAGATACGCAGTATTTT CASSLERTGVGHTDTQYF
TRBJ2-1 few . TRBV5-1 13 TGCGCCAGCAGCTTGGACTATCCCAATGAGCAGTTCTTC CASSLDYPNEQFF
TRBJ1-1 few . TRBV2 15 TGTGCCAGCAGTCCCCAGCGAACTCCGAACACTGAAGCTTTCTTT CASSPQRTPNTEAFF
TRBJ1-4 . TRBD1 TRBV7-8 15 TGTGCCAGCAGCTTAGCGCTAACGGACAGGTGGAAACTGTTTTTT CASSLALTDRWKLFF
TRBJ2-7 few . TRBV2 15 TGTGCCATCCTTCCGCGGGTAGGGCTCTCCTACGAGCAGTACTTC CAILPRVGLSYEQYF
TRBJ2-5 . TRBD2 TRBV9 16 TGTGCCAGCAGCGTAGAGGCGGGGGGGGCCGGGGAGACCCAGTACTTC CASSVEAGGAGETQYF
TRBJ1-1 few TRBD1 TRBV4-3 19 TGCGCCAGCAGCCAAGATCTGCCCGCTGGGGCAGGGGGCGGCACTGAAGCTTTCTTT CASSQDLPAGAGGGTEAFF
TRBJ2-2 few . TRBV28 15 TGTGCCAGTGTGACGGGAGTAGGGCACACCGGGGAGCTGTTTTTT CASVTGVGHTGELFF
TRBJ2-5 few TRBD2 TRBV13 15 TGTGCCAGCAGTTCCCGACTAGCGGGGGGAGAGACCCAGTACTTC CASSSRLAGGETQYF
TRBJ2-7 few . TRBV19 12 TGTGCCAGTAGTGCAGGGGCCTACGAGCAGTACTTC CASSAGAYEQYF